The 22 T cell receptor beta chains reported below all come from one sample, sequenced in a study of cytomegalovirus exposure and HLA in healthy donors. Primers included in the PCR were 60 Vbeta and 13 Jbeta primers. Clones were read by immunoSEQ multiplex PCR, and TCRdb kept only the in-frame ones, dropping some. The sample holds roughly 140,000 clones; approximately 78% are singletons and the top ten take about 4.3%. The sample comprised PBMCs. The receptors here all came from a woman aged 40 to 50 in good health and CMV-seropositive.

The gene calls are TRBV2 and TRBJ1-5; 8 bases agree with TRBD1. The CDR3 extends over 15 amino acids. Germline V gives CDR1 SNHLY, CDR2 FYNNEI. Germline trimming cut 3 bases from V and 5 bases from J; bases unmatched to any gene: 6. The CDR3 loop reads CASSEGTGSHQPQHF. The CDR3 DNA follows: TGTGCCAGCAGTGAGGGGACAGGATCACATCAGCCCCAGCATTTT.

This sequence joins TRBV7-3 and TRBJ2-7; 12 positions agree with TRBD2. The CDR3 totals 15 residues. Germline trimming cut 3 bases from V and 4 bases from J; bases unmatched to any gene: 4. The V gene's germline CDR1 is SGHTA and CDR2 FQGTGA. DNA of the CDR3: TGTGCCAGCAGCTTGACTAGCGGGAGTGGGTACGAGCAGTACTTC. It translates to CASSLTSGSGYEQYF.

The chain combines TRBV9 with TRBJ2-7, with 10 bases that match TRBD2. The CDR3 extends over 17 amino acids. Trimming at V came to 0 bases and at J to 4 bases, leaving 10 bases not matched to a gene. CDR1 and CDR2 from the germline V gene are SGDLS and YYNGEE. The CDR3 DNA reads TGTGCCAGCAGCGTAGGGTCTGGACTAGCGGCCCTTTACGAGCAGTACTTC. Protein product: CASSVGSGLAALYEQYF.

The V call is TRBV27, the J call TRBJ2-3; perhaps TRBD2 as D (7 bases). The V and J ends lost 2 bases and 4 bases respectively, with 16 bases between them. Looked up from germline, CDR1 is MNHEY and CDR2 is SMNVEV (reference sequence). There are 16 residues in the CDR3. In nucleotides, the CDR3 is TGTGCCAGCAGTTTAATAGGGGGGGGCGGTTCAGATACGCAGTATTTT. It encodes CASSLIGGGGSDTQYF.

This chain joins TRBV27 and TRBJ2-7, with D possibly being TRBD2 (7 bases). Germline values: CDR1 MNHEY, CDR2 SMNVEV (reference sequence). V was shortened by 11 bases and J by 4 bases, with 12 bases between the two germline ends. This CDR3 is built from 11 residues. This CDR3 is CARGGGYEQYF. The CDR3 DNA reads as TGTGCCCGAGGGGGAGGGTACGAGCAGTACTTC.

The CDR3 protein is CASSPGTGVAYGYTF. As DNA, the CDR3 is TGTGCCAGCAGTCCCGGGACAGGGGTCGCTTATGGCTACACCTTC. V and J are TRBV7-2 and TRBJ1-2; 10 bases match TRBD1. This CDR3 region has 15 residues. Germline V CDR1 and CDR2: SGHTA, FQGNSA. The V and J ends lost 6 bases and 5 bases, in that order; junction bases with no gene match: 9.

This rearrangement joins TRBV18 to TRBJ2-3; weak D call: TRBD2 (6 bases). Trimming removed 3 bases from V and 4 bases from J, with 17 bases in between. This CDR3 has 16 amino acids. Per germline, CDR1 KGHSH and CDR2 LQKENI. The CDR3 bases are TGTGCCAGCTCACCCTGGGACTCCCCAAACTCAGATACGCAGTATTTT. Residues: CASSPWDSPNSDTQYF.

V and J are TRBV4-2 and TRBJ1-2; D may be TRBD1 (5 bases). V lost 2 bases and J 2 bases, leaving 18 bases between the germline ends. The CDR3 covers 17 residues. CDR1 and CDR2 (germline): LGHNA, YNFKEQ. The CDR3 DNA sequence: TGTGCCAGCAGCCAAAACCACCTGGGGGGTCAAAACTATGGCTACACCTTC. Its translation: CASSQNHLGGQNYGYTF.

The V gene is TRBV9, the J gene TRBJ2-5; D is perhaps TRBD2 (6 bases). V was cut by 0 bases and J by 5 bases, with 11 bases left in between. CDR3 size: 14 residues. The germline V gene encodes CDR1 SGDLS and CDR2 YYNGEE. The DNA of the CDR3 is TGTGCCAGCAGCGTAGGGGCAGGGAGGGAGACCCAGTACTTC. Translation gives CASSVGAGRETQYF.

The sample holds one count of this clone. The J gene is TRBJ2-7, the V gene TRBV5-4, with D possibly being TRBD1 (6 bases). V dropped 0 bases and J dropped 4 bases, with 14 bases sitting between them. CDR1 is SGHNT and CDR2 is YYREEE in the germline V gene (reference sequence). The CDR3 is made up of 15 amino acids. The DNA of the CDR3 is TGTGCCAGCAGCTTGGAGGGGGTGCTGGCTTACGAGCAGTACTTC. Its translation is CASSLEGVLAYEQYF. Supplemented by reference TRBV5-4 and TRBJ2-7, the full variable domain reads ETGVTQSPTHLIKTRGQQVTLRCSSQSGHNTVSWYQQALGQGPQFIFQYYREEENGRGNFPPRFSGLQFPNYSSELNVNALELDDSALYLCASSLEGVLAYEQYFGPGTRLTVT.

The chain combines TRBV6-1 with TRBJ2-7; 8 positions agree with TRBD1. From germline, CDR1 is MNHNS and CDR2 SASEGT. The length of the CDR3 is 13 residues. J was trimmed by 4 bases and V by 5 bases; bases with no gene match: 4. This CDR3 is CASSQDREYEQYF. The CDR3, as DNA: TGTGCCAGCAGTCAGGACAGGGAGTACGAGCAGTACTTC.

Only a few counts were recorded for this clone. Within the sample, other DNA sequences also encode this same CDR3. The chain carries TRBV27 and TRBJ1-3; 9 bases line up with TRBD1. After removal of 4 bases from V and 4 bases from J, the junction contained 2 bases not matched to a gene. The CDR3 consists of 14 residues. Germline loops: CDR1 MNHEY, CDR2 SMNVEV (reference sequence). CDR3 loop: CASSSTGGGNTIYF. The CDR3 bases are TGTGCCAGCAGTTCGACAGGGGGAGGAAACACCATATATTTT.

The CDR3 DNA follows: TGCGCCAGCAGCGGACGAGTGTCGGGAGGGACTGAGCAGTTCTTC. As protein: CASSGRVSGGTEQFF. The chain employs TRBV5-1 and TRBJ2-1, with 8 bases lining up with TRBD2. Germline V CDR1 and CDR2: SGHRS, YFSETQ. V was pared by 4 bases and J by 9 bases, with 12 bases of the junction left unmatched. The CDR3 contains 15 residues.

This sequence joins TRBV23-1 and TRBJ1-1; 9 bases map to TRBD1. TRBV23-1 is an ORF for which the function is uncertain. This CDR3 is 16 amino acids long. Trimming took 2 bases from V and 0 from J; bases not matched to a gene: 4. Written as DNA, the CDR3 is TGCGCCAGCAGTCAAACCTGGGACAGGGTGAACACTGAAGCTTTCTTT. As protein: CASSQTWDRVNTEAFF.

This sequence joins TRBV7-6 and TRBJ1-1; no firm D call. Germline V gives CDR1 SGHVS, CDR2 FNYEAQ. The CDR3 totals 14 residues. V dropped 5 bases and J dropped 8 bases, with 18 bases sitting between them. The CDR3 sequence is CASSPAGRTQEAFF. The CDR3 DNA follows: TGTGCCAGCAGCCCTGCGGGCAGGACCCAGGAAGCTTTCTTT.

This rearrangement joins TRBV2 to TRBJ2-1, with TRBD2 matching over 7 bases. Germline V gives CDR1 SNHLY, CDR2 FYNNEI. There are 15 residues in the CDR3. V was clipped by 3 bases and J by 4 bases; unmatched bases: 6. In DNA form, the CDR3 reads TGTGCCAGCAGTGAGAGTAGCGGGCAGTACAATGAGCAGTTCTTC. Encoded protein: CASSESSGQYNEQFF.

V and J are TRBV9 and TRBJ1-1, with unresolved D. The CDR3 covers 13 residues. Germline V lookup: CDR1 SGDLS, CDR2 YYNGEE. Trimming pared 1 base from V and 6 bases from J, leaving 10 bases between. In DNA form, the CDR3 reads TGTGCCAGCAGCGTAATCTTGGGCGCTGAAGCTTTCTTT. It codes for CASSVILGAEAFF.

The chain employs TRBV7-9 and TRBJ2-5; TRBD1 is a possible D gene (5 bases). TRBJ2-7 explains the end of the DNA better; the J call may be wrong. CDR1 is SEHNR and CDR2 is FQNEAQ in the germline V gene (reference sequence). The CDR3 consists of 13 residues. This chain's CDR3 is CASSLQGEDEQYF. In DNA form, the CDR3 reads TGTGCCAGCAGCTTGCAGGGCGAGGACGAGCAGTACTTC.

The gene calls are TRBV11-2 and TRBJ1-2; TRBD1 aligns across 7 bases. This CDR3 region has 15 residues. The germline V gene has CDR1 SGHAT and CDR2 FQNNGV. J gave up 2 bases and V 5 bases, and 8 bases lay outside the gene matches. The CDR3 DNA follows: TGTGCCAGCAGCACCACACCGGGACAGAACTATGGCTACACCTTC. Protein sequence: CASSTTPGQNYGYTF.

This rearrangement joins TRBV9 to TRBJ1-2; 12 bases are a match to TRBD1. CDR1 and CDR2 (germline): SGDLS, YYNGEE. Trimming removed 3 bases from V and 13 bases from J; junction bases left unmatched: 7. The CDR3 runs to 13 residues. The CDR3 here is CASSGGTGGLPTF. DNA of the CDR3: TGTGCCAGCAGCGGAGGGACAGGGGGCTTACCCACCTTC.

The CDR3 coding sequence is TGTGCCAGCAGTTCCTGGGACAGCCAGCCCCAGCATTTT. The encoded protein is CASSSWDSQPQHF. The chain is built from TRBV28 and TRBJ1-5, with 7 bases identical to TRBD1. Germline trimming cut 4 bases from V and 7 bases from J; bases unmatched to any gene: 4. The CDR3 contains 13 residues. Germline V gene data show CDR1 as MDHEN and CDR2 as SYDVKM.

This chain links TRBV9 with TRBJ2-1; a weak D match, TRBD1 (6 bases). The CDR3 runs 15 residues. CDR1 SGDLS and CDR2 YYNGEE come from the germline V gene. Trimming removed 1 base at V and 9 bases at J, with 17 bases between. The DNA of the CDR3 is TGTGCCAGCAGCGTAACCGGACAGATCGTGGGTGAGCAGTTCTTC. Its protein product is CASSVTGQIVGEQFF.